Below are 31 T cell receptor beta chains sequenced from a single sample in a study of blood T cells in healthy people across ages (dated by TCRdb to the mid-2010s). The method behind the library was 5' RACE. The run used an Illumina HiSeq 2500. The second PCR ran for about 6 to 11 cycles and used a J-beta primer mix along with a sample-barcoded 5' primer. TCRdb reran the public reads through fastp at Q25 and MiXCR, keeping productive beta chains. Every entry covers one CDR3 protein and lists the most common genes and DNA from its rows. For this sample the table gives 650,000 to 800,000 distinct CDR3 sequences, of which under 55% were detected only once. Clones ranked in the top ten supply roughly a fifth of the sample. The sequencing sample was made of blood. These receptors were taken from a man aged 55 to 70 in good health.

The rearrangement links TRBV6-5 to TRBJ1-5; unclear D gene. The CDR3 spans 15 residues. Germline-derived CDR1 and CDR2 are MNHEY and SVGAGI. V was trimmed by 2 bases and J by 4 bases, leaving 12 bases between them. The CDR3 DNA sequence: TGTGCCAGCAGTTACCTGGCGGAAAGAAATCAGCCCCAGCATTTT. This gives the protein CASSYLAERNQPQHF.

This sequence joins TRBV7-2 and TRBJ2-3; D ambiguous. The CDR3 covers 12 residues. The V and J ends lost 5 bases and 9 bases respectively, with 12 bases between them. The germline V gene encodes CDR1 SGHTA and CDR2 FQGNSA. CDR3 bases: TGTGCCAGCAGCCCCAGCCTCCTGACGCAGTATTTT. Translation gives CASSPSLLTQYF.

This clonotype was counted ten times or more. The rearrangement links TRBV10-3 to TRBJ2-5; D unresolved. V lost 4 bases and J lost 5, with 14 bases in between. Germline V gene lookup returns CDR1 ENHRY and CDR2 SYGVKD. The CDR3 runs 14 residues. CDR3 DNA sequence: TGTGCCATCAGTGGGGCTGGACCGGAGGAGACCCAGTACTTC. Protein sequence: CAISGAGPEETQYF.

The chain employs TRBV6-2 or TRBV6-3 and TRBJ2-3; TRBD1 aligns across 7 bases. The junction had 10 bases not matched to a gene; V was cut back by 5 bases and J by 8 bases. The CDR3 loop spans 14 amino acids. The germline V gene encodes CDR1 MNHEY and CDR2 SVGEGT. This CDR3 is CASSKNTGALTQYF. CDR3 bases: TGTGCCAGCAGTAAGAACACAGGGGCCCTTACGCAGTATTTT.

This clonotype was found a few times. The J gene is TRBJ1-2, the V gene TRBV27; D ambiguous. The V gene's germline CDR1 is MNHEY and CDR2 SMNVEV (reference sequence). The CDR3 runs 15 residues. V was clipped by 5 bases and J by 4 bases, with 17 bases between them. The CDR3 sequence: CASSPRSLTLYGYTF. The CDR3, as DNA: TGTGCCAGCAGTCCTAGGTCCCTAACCCTCTATGGCTACACCTTC.

The J gene is TRBJ2-7, the V gene TRBV20-1; D is possibly TRBD2 (7 bases). V was trimmed by 5 bases and J by 7 bases, leaving 21 bases between them. In germline, CDR1 is DFQATT, CDR2 SNEGSKA (reference sequence). The CDR3 consists of 14 residues. CDR3 DNA: TGCAGTGCTTCTCAAGGGGGGGTCAACAATGAGCAGTACTTC. Translating gives CSASQGGVNNEQYF.

The chain recombines TRBV15 with TRBJ2-2, with a possible D match to TRBD1 (6 bases). The V end lost 4 bases, the J end lost 6 bases, and 15 bases lay between the germline ends. Germline V gene lookup returns CDR1 LNHNV and CDR2 YYDKDF (reference sequence). The CDR3 is made up of 15 amino acids. As DNA, the CDR3 is TGTGCCACCAGCAACAGGGTAGTTGTCGCCGGGGAGCTGTTTTTT. Amino acid sequence: CATSNRVVVAGELFF.

About this clonotype: A clone one base away is much larger, so this may be a read error. The chain recombines TRBV4-1 with TRBJ1-6; D is unresolved. This CDR3 has 16 residues. Germline lookup yields CDR1 MGHRA and CDR2 YSYEKL. The chain's CDR3 is CVSTLGGNPVNSPLHF. The CDR3 DNA reads as TGCGTCAGCACCCTAGGAGGGAACCCGGTTAATTCACCCCTCCACTTT.

In its sample, this clonotype was seen a few times. J is TRBJ2-7 and V is TRBV20-1; 9 bases line up with TRBD2. The trim removed 1 base at V and 2 bases at J, leaving 12 bases unmatched. Germline V gene sequence: CDR1 DFQATT, CDR2 SNEGSKA (reference sequence). The CDR3 contains 17 residues. This CDR3 reads CSARGSVAGAPAYEQYF. For the CDR3, the DNA is TGCAGTGCTAGAGGATCGGTAGCGGGGGCTCCAGCCTACGAGCAGTACTTC.

This clonotype appeared a single time. The rearrangement uses TRBV12-3 or TRBV12-4 and TRBJ1-2, with D perhaps matching TRBD1 (5 bases). Trimming removed 7 bases at V and 8 bases at J, with 23 bases between. This CDR3 is built from 15 residues. The CDR3 nucleotides read TGTGCCAGCACCGATTGGTCTCAGAGGGCAGGGGGCTACACCTTC. Its protein is CASTDWSQRAGGYTF.

On this clonotype: The junction departs from germline at one end; a sequencing error may be responsible. This sequence joins TRBV20-1 and TRBJ2-1; D is ambiguous. Per the germline V gene, CDR1 is DFQATT and CDR2 is SNEGSKA (reference sequence). The CDR3 spans 13 residues. The CDR3 region has the DNA TGCAGTGCTACGCCCGTCTCCAACAATGAGCAGTTCTTC. This codes for CSATPVSNNEQFF.

This clonotype showed up just once. An end of the junction does not agree with germline; a read error may underlie this. This chain connects TRBV7-3 to TRBJ1-6; D call uncertain. There are 13 residues in the CDR3. The germline gives CDR1 SGHTA, CDR2 FQGTGA. CDR3 residues: CASSLTPNSPLHF. The CDR3 DNA is TGTGCCAGCAGCCTAACCCCAAATTCACCCCTCCACTTT.

This clonotype came up once. A much larger clone differs from this one at a single base, so this may be a read error. The chain carries TRBV7-6 and TRBJ2-1; D call uncertain. V lost 3 bases, J lost 0 bases, and 15 bases lay in between. CDR1 is SGHVS and CDR2 is FNYEAQ in the germline V gene. This CDR3 has 17 amino acids. CDR3: CASSFRSGLSSYNEQFF. DNA of the CDR3: TGTGCCAGCAGCTTCAGGTCTGGGCTGAGCTCCTACAATGAGCAGTTCTTC.

The rearrangement uses TRBV7-6 and TRBJ1-6; TRBD1 is a possible D gene (6 bases). The CDR3 spans 14 residues. The germline V gene has CDR1 SGHVS and CDR2 FNYEAQ. The V gene lost 1 base and the J gene lost 10 bases, with 11 bases spanning the gap. The CDR3 sequence is CASSLGGGISPLHF. The CDR3, as DNA: TGTGCCAGCAGCTTAGGAGGGGGGATCTCACCCCTCCACTTT.

This clonotype occurred many times. This chain uses TRBV29-1 with TRBJ2-5; 13 bases are shared with TRBD2. The V and J ends lost 7 bases and 2 bases, in that order; junction bases with no gene match: 10. This CDR3 comprises 16 residues. Germline V CDR1 and CDR2: SQVTM, ANQGSEA. For the CDR3, the DNA is TGCAGCGGGATTTGTAGGACTAGCGGGGGTCAAGAGACCCAGTACTTC. Translated: CSGICRTSGGQETQYF.

V is TRBV30 and J is TRBJ1-2, with D maybe TRBD1 (5 bases). V was shortened by 2 bases and J by 8 bases, with 12 bases between the two germline ends. Per germline, CDR1 GTSNPN and CDR2 SVGIG (reference sequence). This CDR3 has 12 amino acids. CDR3: CAWSPGPRGYTF. The CDR3 DNA sequence: TGTGCCTGGAGTCCAGGGCCTCGAGGCTACACCTTC.

This clonotype turned up a few times. V usage is TRBV7-7 and J usage is TRBJ2-5, with 13 bases that match TRBD2. With V trimmed by 4 bases and J by 4 bases, 3 bases remained unmatched. Germline V gene sequence: CDR1 SSHAT, CDR2 FNYEAQ (reference sequence). The CDR3 is made up of 15 amino acids. CDR3 amino acids: CASSSGTSGVETQYF. The CDR3 nucleotides are TGTGCCAGCAGCTCCGGGACTAGCGGGGTAGAGACCCAGTACTTC. Full variable domain (rest looked up from reference TRBV7-7 and TRBJ2-5): GAGVSQSPRYKVTKRGQDVTLRCDPISSHATLYWYQQALGQGPEFLTYFNYEAQPDKSGLPSDRFSAERPEGSISTLTIQRTEQRDSAMYRCASSSGTSGVETQYFGPGTRLLVL.

This clonotype has a handful of counts. The chain recombines TRBV9 with TRBJ1-6; TRBD1 might be the D (5 bases). The CDR3 consists of 14 residues. Germline V gene sequence: CDR1 SGDLS, CDR2 YYNGEE. V was cut by 4 bases and J by 8 bases, with 13 bases left in between. The CDR3 loop is CASSPGTEYSPLHF. The CDR3 DNA reads TGTGCCAGCAGCCCTGGGACTGAGTATTCACCCCTCCACTTT. The variable domain in full, with the rest retrieved from reference TRBV9 and TRBJ1-6, is DSGVTQTPKHLITATGQRVTLRCSPRSGDLSVYWYQQSLDQGLQFLIQYYNGEERAKGNILERFSAQQFPDLHSELNLSSLELGDSALYFCASSPGTEYSPLHFGNGTRLTVT.

The genes are TRBV7-6 and TRBJ2-5; 8 bases align to TRBD1. The length of the CDR3 is 16 residues. Per the germline V gene, CDR1 is SGHVS and CDR2 is FNYEAQ. V shed 3 bases, J shed 4 bases, and the junction held 10 bases outside the gene matches. The CDR3 sequence: CASSFRGQGTGETQYF. CDR3 sequence (DNA): TGTGCCAGCAGCTTCCGAGGACAGGGCACTGGAGAGACCCAGTACTTC.

This chain connects TRBV2 to TRBJ2-1, with D possibly matching TRBD2 (5 bases). The germline V and J ends were trimmed by 3 bases and 2 bases, with 8 bases remaining between them. In germline, CDR1 is SNHLY, CDR2 FYNNEI. The CDR3 length is 14 residues. CDR3 sequence reads: CASSEARAYNEQFF. CDR3 sequence (DNA): TGTGCCAGCAGTGAGGCGCGGGCCTACAATGAGCAGTTCTTC.

The chain links TRBV24-1 to TRBJ2-3, with 10 nucleotides matching TRBD2. Germline CDR1 KGHDR, CDR2 SFDVKD. After removal of 6 bases from V and 0 bases from J, the junction contained 2 bases not matched to a gene. The CDR3 runs 15 residues. The CDR3 nucleotides read TGTGCCACCAGTCTAGCGGGGGCCAGCACAGATACGCAGTATTTT. Translation gives CATSLAGASTDTQYF.

Only a few counts were recorded for this clonotype. The V call is TRBV6-5, the J call TRBJ2-7; 8 bases align to TRBD1. The trim removed 2 bases at V and 6 bases at J, leaving 9 bases unmatched. The CDR3 has 15 amino acids. Germline V gene lookup returns CDR1 MNHEY and CDR2 SVGAGI. CDR3 nucleotides: TGTGCCAGCAGTTACAGGGCAGGGGGCTCAGCCGAGCAGTACTTC. Protein sequence: CASSYRAGGSAEQYF.

The J gene is TRBJ2-7, the V gene TRBV29-1, with D uncertain. With the DNA end fitting TRBJ2-5 better, the J assignment may be wrong. CDR1 is SQVTM, CDR2 ANQGSEA, per germline. This CDR3 region has 11 residues. This CDR3 reads CSVVPRATQYF. CDR3 sequence (DNA): TGCAGCGTTGTGCCTAGAGCGACCCAGTACTTC.

In its sample, this clonotype was seen a few times. V is TRBV4-1 and J is TRBJ1-1; D unresolved. With 3 bases removed from V and 0 bases from J, the gap between germline ends came to 11 bases. In germline, CDR1 is MGHRA, CDR2 YSYEKL. The CDR3 spans 15 residues. The CDR3 DNA is TGCGCCAGCAGCCAGGGTGGTCTCATGAACACTGAAGCTTTCTTT. It yields the protein CASSQGGLMNTEAFF.

The chain employs TRBV14 and TRBJ1-6, with a weak D call TRBD1 (5 bases). V was shortened by 3 bases and J by 4 bases, with 7 bases between the two germline ends. Germline CDR1 is SGHDN and CDR2 is FVKESK. The CDR3 is 14 residues long. Written as DNA, the CDR3 is TGTGCCAGCAGCCAGGGGGGGTATAATTCACCCCTCCACTTT. Residues: CASSQGGYNSPLHF.

This clonotype was recorded a few times. The V call is TRBV6-2 or TRBV6-3, the J call TRBJ2-5; D remains unclear. The germline gives CDR1 MNHEY, CDR2 SVGEGT. Trimming cost V 2 bases and J 3 bases, with 10 bases left between them. This CDR3 contains 14 residues. CDR3 residues: CASSYQMAEETQYF. In DNA form, the CDR3 reads TGTGCCAGCAGTTACCAGATGGCGGAAGAGACCCAGTACTTC.

In its sample, this clonotype was seen once. The CDR3 DNA follows: TGTGCCACCAGCGCTGGGGGACTGTCCACAGATACGCAGTATTTT. Protein sequence: CATSAGGLSTDTQYF. V gene TRBV15 combines with J gene TRBJ2-3, with D perhaps matching TRBD2 (6 bases). Germline V CDR1 and CDR2: LNHNV, YYDKDF (reference sequence). V lost 5 bases, J lost 2 bases, and 14 bases lay in between. The CDR3 spans 15 residues.

In the case of this clonotype: Its ends do not fully match the called genes, so a read error is possible. The chain has TRBV6-5 and TRBJ1-1; 10 positions agree with TRBD1. Germline V CDR1 and CDR2: MNHEY, SVGAGI. This CDR3 contains 15 residues. The CDR3 coding sequence is TGTGCCAGCAGTTACGACAGGGGGCAGGGCACTCAAGCTTTCTTT. Protein product: CASSYDRGQGTQAFF.

V gene TRBV27 combines with J gene TRBJ2-5; D may be TRBD2 (6 bases). Germline V gene sequence: CDR1 MNHEY, CDR2 SMNVEV (reference sequence). Trimming pared 5 bases from V and 9 bases from J, leaving 22 bases between. The CDR3 covers 15 residues. The chain's CDR3 is CASSREYEGPSAQYF. In nucleotides, the CDR3 is TGTGCCAGCAGTCGGGAGTATGAGGGACCCTCGGCCCAGTACTTC.

V gene TRBV20-1 combines with J gene TRBJ2-1, with TRBD2 as a possible D gene (5 bases). V lost 6 bases and J 2 bases, leaving 8 bases between the germline ends. The CDR3 is made up of 12 amino acids. Germline CDR1 DFQATT, CDR2 SNEGSKA (reference sequence). The chain's CDR3 is CSAAGTYNEQFF. In DNA form, the CDR3 reads TGCAGTGCAGCCGGGACCTACAATGAGCAGTTCTTC.

The chain joins TRBV7-9 to TRBJ2-1; D unclear. V dropped 2 bases and J dropped 13 bases, with 9 bases sitting between them. The length of the CDR3 is 11 residues. Germline V gene data show CDR1 as SEHNR and CDR2 as FQNEAQ (reference sequence). CDR3: CASSLSETQFF. In DNA, the CDR3 is TGTGCCAGCAGCTTATCTGAGACCCAGTTCTTC.